The 23 T cell receptor beta chains below were found in one sample sequenced in a study of cytomegalovirus exposure and HLA in healthy donors. PCR amplification relied on 60 Vbeta primers (plus 13 Jbeta primers). Measured with immunoSEQ multiplex PCR; TCRdb has only the in-frame clones, and not every one. In the table there are 220,000 or so clones, approximately 82% of which are singletons. Source material: PBMCs. The receptors shown here come from a male donor in good health and CMV-seronegative.

This clone occurred a few times. This chain joins TRBV5-1 and TRBJ2-1, with D perhaps TRBD1 (5 bases). Germline V CDR1 and CDR2: SGHRS, YFSETQ. The CDR3 covers 13 residues. V was shortened by 1 base and J by 9 bases, with 11 bases between the two germline ends. CDR3 sequence: CASSLKGAGEQFF. The CDR3 region has the DNA TGCGCCAGCAGCTTGAAAGGGGCCGGTGAGCAGTTCTTC. Variable domain in full (rest from reference TRBV5-1 and TRBJ2-1): KAGVTQTPRYLIKTRGQQVTLSCSPISGHRSVSWYQQTPGQGLQFLFEYFSETQRNKGNFPGRFSGRQFSNSRSEMNVSTLELGDSALYLCASSLKGAGEQFFGPGTRLTVL.

V gene TRBV6-5 combines with J gene TRBJ2-7; maybe TRBD1 (6 bases). Trimming cost V 4 bases and J 1 base, with 17 bases left between them. The CDR3 extends over 16 amino acids. CDR1 MNHEY and CDR2 SVGAGI come from the germline V gene. The CDR3 DNA follows: TGTGCCAGCAGTTCTCTAAACAGGGTGGAATCCTACGAGCAGTACTTC. Its protein is CASSSLNRVESYEQYF.

The J gene is TRBJ2-7, the V gene TRBV15; the match to TRBD2 covers 11 bases. V lost 0 bases to trimming and J lost 5 bases; unmatched junction nucleotides: 15. Germline lookup yields CDR1 LNHNV and CDR2 YYDKDF (reference sequence). The CDR3 sequence is 19 residues long. CDR3 residues: CATSRDLVIAGGLGDEQYF. The CDR3 DNA reads TGTGCCACCAGCAGAGATCTGGTGATAGCGGGAGGGCTAGGCGACGAGCAGTACTTC.

The CDR3 coding sequence is TGTGCCAGCAGTTCCCAAACAGGGTTGGGAGAGCAGTACTTC. It is translated as CASSSQTGLGEQYF. The chain combines TRBV27 with TRBJ2-7, with D maybe TRBD1 (6 bases). The CDR3 is 14 amino acids. The V gene lost 4 bases and the J gene lost 7 bases, with 17 bases spanning the gap. Germline lookup yields CDR1 MNHEY and CDR2 SMNVEV (reference sequence).

The chain links TRBV7-2 to TRBJ2-1; 7 nucleotides match TRBD2. The germline CDR1 and CDR2 sequences are SGHTA and FQGNSA. This CDR3 contains 15 residues. Trimming at V came to 2 bases and at J to 6 bases, leaving 7 bases not matched to a gene. The CDR3 protein is CASSLILAVGNEQFF. Here the CDR3 DNA reads TGTGCCAGCAGCTTAATCCTAGCGGTTGGCAATGAGCAGTTCTTC.

This chain links TRBV6-5 with TRBJ1-1, with no clear D. Germline lookup yields CDR1 MNHEY and CDR2 SVGAGI. The CDR3 runs 15 residues. V was shortened by 4 bases and J by 0 bases, with 12 bases between the two germline ends. This CDR3 is CASSFTGGLNTEAFF. The CDR3 DNA sequence: TGTGCCAGCAGTTTTACTGGAGGGTTGAACACTGAAGCTTTCTTT.

This chain connects TRBV7-3 to TRBJ2-5, with TRBD2 matching 8 bases. Trimming removed 0 bases from V and 5 bases from J; junction bases left unmatched: 5. The CDR3 contains 15 residues. Germline CDR1 is SGHTA and CDR2 is FQGTGA. The CDR3 reads CASSLTAGGVETQYF. The CDR3 region has the DNA TGTGCCAGCAGCTTAACGGCGGGAGGAGTGGAGACCCAGTACTTC. Full variable domain (remainder filled in from reference TRBV7-3 and TRBJ2-5): GAGVSQTPSNKVTEKGKYVELRCDPISGHTALYWYRQSLGQGPEFLIYFQGTGAADDSGLPNDRFFAVRPEGSVSTLKIQRTERGDSAVYLCASSLTAGGVETQYFGPGTRLLVL.

The chain combines TRBV7-6 with TRBJ2-7; D is unclear. This CDR3 region has 13 residues. Germline CDR1 SGHVS, CDR2 FNYEAQ. Trimming removed 2 bases at V and 3 bases at J, with 8 bases between. The CDR3 DNA reads TGTGCCAGCAGCTTACAAAACTACTACGAGCAGTACTTC. The encoded protein is CASSLQNYYEQYF.

Worth noting for this clone: At one end, the junction sequence differs from germline, possibly due to a read error. The V call is TRBV7-9, the J call TRBJ2-5; D unclear. The germline V gene encodes CDR1 SEHNR and CDR2 FQNEAQ (reference sequence). The CDR3 sequence is 14 residues long. The CDR3 here is CTSSLMAVQETQYF. The CDR3 DNA is TGTACCAGCAGCTTAATGGCGGTCCAAGAGACCCAGTACTTC.

The rearrangement links TRBV25-1 to TRBJ2-6; the D is unclear. The CDR3 is made up of 16 amino acids. Germline CDR1 reads MGHDK; CDR2 reads SYGVNS. V was clipped by 0 bases and J by 0 bases, with 6 bases between them. The CDR3 coding sequence is TGTGCCAGCAGTGAATACTCAGTCTCTGGGGCCAACGTCCTGACTTTC. The encoded protein is CASSEYSVSGANVLTF.

This clone was observed a single time. CDR3 sequence reads: CASRDREETQYF. CDR3 coding DNA: TGTGCAAGCCGGGACAGGGAAGAGACCCAGTACTTC. V and J are TRBV28 and TRBJ2-5; 9 nucleotides agree with TRBD1. The CDR3 loop spans 12 amino acids. Germline V gene data show CDR1 as MDHEN and CDR2 as SYDVKM. The full variable domain, rest sourced from reference TRBV28 and TRBJ2-5, is DVKVTQSSRYLVKRTGEKVFLECVQDMDHENMFWYRQDPGLGLRLIYFSYDVKMKEKGDIPEGYSVSREKKERFSLILESASTNQTSMYLCASRDREETQYFGPGTRLLVL.

The CDR3 spells CASRDYPSSYEQYF. CDR3 coding DNA: TGTGCCAGCAGGGACTACCCAAGCTCCTACGAGCAGTACTTC. V usage is TRBV2 and J usage is TRBJ2-7; D is possibly TRBD2 (6 bases). The V gene lost 6 bases and the J gene lost 0 bases, with 12 bases spanning the gap. CDR3 length: 14 residues. Looked up from germline, CDR1 is SNHLY and CDR2 is FYNNEI.

The rearrangement links TRBV27 to TRBJ2-3, with D unclear. The germline V gene has CDR1 MNHEY and CDR2 SMNVEV (reference sequence). V gave up 5 bases and J gave up 6 bases, with 6 bases separating them. This CDR3 is built from 11 residues. The CDR3 region is CASSRMDTQYF. In nucleotides, the CDR3 is TGTGCCAGCAGTCGTATGGATACGCAGTATTTT.

The genes are TRBV2 and TRBJ2-7, with 9 bases matching TRBD2. The CDR3 has 14 amino acids. Germline V gene lookup returns CDR1 SNHLY and CDR2 FYNNEI. V gave up 6 bases and J gave up 6 bases; unmatched junction bases: 9. As DNA, the CDR3 is TGTGCCAGCAGGGAGACTAGCGGAGGCCCCGAGCAGTACTTC. The encoded protein is CASRETSGGPEQYF. Together with reference TRBV2 and TRBJ2-7, the CDR3 gives the full variable domain: EPEVTQTPSHQVTQMGQEVILRCVPISNHLYFYWYRQILGQKVEFLVSFYNNEISEKSEIFDDQFSVERPDGSNFTLKIRSTKLEDSAMYFCASRETSGGPEQYFGPGTRLTVT.

In regard to this clone: Other DNA variants within this sample encode the same CDR3. V is TRBV5-1 and J is TRBJ2-1; TRBD2 agrees at 7 bases. Per the germline V gene, CDR1 is SGHRS and CDR2 is YFSETQ. There are 15 residues in the CDR3. The V segment lost 0 bases and the J segment 3 bases; nucleotides outside the gene matches: 3. For the CDR3, the DNA is TGCGCCAGCAGCTTGGGGCTAGCGGTCTACAATGAGCAGTTCTTC. Protein product: CASSLGLAVYNEQFF.

This chain links TRBV5-6 with TRBJ2-1; D is uncertain. The CDR3 runs 14 residues. Germline CDR1 is SGHDT and CDR2 is YYEEEE. V gave up 1 base and J gave up 7 bases, with 12 bases separating them. CDR3 nucleotide sequence: TGTGCCAGCAGCTTGATACACCTCGGGAATGAGCAGTTCTTC. Encoded protein: CASSLIHLGNEQFF.

The V gene is TRBV11-2, the J gene TRBJ2-5; possible D gene TRBD2, 5 bases. Germline-derived CDR1 and CDR2 are SGHAT and FQNNGV. The CDR3 runs 14 residues. The V and J ends lost 4 bases and 5 bases respectively, with 14 bases between them. The CDR3 protein is CASSYPPGSETQYF. The DNA of the CDR3 is TGTGCCAGCAGCTACCCCCCGGGGAGCGAGACCCAGTACTTC.

The chain recombines TRBV10-3 with TRBJ2-1; a possible D gene is TRBD2 (6 bases). This CDR3 has 15 residues. V was clipped by 3 bases and J by 4 bases, with 13 bases between them. From germline, CDR1 is ENHRY and CDR2 SYGVKD. The CDR3 here is CAISEPGLPYNEQFF. CDR3 DNA: TGTGCCATCAGTGAACCGGGACTCCCTTACAATGAGCAGTTCTTC.

The V and J genes are TRBV5-1 and TRBJ1-1; D gene unclear. The CDR3 totals 12 residues. From germline, CDR1 is SGHRS and CDR2 YFSETQ. V was shortened by 7 bases and J by 6 bases, with 13 bases between the two germline ends. CDR3 nucleotide sequence: TGCGCCAGCCGACAAAACGGGGCTGAAGCTTTCTTT. Translated, it gives CASRQNGAEAFF.

V and J are TRBV6-1 and TRBJ2-1; no clear D. The V end lost 7 bases, the J end lost 2 bases, and 9 bases lay between the germline ends. The V gene's germline CDR1 is MNHNS and CDR2 SASEGT. The CDR3 contains 13 residues. The chain's CDR3 is CASNHLTYNEQFF. CDR3 in DNA: TGTGCCAGCAATCACTTAACCTACAATGAGCAGTTCTTC.

V is TRBV7-9 and J is TRBJ2-7, with TRBD1 matching over 10 bases. CDR3 size: 13 residues. V shed 7 bases, J shed 7 bases, and the junction held 7 bases outside the gene matches. Germline CDR1 is SEHNR and CDR2 is FQNEAQ (reference sequence). CDR3 protein: CASTTDRGSEQYF. The CDR3 DNA reads as TGTGCCAGCACCACGGACAGGGGGTCAGAGCAGTACTTC.

As DNA, the CDR3 is TGTGCCAGCAGCGTAGGTCCGTCCCCCTACAATGAGCAGTTCTTC. This translates into CASSVGPSPYNEQFF. The gene calls are TRBV9 and TRBJ2-1; D is unresolved. The length of the CDR3 is 15 residues. Germline V gives CDR1 SGDLS, CDR2 YYNGEE. Trimming cost V 0 bases and J 2 bases, with 9 bases left between them.

With regard to this clone: One end of the junction does not line up with germline, which may come from a read error. The chain carries TRBV7-9 and TRBJ1-5, with 7 bases that match TRBD1. This CDR3 region has 16 residues. In germline, CDR1 is SEHNR, CDR2 FQNEAQ (reference sequence). This CDR3 is CSSSLALGGRGRPQHF. The DNA for the CDR3 is TGTTCCAGCAGCTTAGCCCTAGGGGGCAGGGGTCGGCCCCAGCATTTT. The full variable domain, rest sourced from reference TRBV7-9 and TRBJ1-5, is DTGVSQNPRHKITKRGQNVTFRCDPISEHNRLYWYRQTLGQGPEFLTYFQNEAQLEKSRLLSDRFSAERPKGSFSTLEIQRTEQGDSAMYLCSSSLALGGRGRPQHFGDGTRLSIL.